Listed here is a single T cell receptor (beta chain). These data belong to a study of blood T cell repertoires in COVID-19. About the research overall: In each case, the material was cDNA or gDNA derived from T cells, B-cell-depleted T cells, or PBMCs.

From germline, CDR1 is MNHEY and CDR2 SMNVEV (reference sequence). The CDR3 runs to 16 residues. V lost 5 bases, J lost 8 bases, and 10 bases stayed unmatched. Study processing details: Nucleated cell number was recorded as an estimate derived from reference gene primer amplification. The data were produced by immunoSEQ multiplex PCR, yet TCRdb's version contains in-frame clones alone and is incomplete. Clone size and the V and J calls come from that table; the DNA yielded D and trimming. In the table there are about 250,000 clones, 88% of which are singletons. This chain uses TRBV27 with TRBJ2-1, with 12 bases fitting TRBD2. The source is a woman under 40 with acute or convalescent COVID-19. Sequencing was done on a sample of peripheral blood. The CDR3 loop reads CASSPRLAGALDEQFF. In nucleotides, the CDR3 is TGTGCCAGCAGTCCCCGACTAGCGGGAGCTTTAGATGAGCAGTTCTTC.